These 16 T cell receptor beta chains came from one sample sequenced in a study of response to subunit inactivated influenza vaccine. TCRdb fed the RT-PCR reads into MiXCR, producing one record per CDR3 protein. Of some 500,000 distinct CDR3 sequences listed, 25% are singletons. This material consisted of CD4+ T cells sorted from PBMCs, taken less than 6 days after vaccination. The receptors shown here come from a man between 50 and 59 years old who received an inactivated influenza vaccine.

This clonotype was picked up many times. The chain is built from TRBV7-2 and TRBJ2-2; D is possibly TRBD2 (5 bases). The CDR3 covers 14 residues. Trimming removed 2 bases at V and 8 bases at J, with 12 bases between. Germline V gene lookup returns CDR1 SGHTA and CDR2 FQGNSA. As DNA, the CDR3 is TGTGCCAGCAGCTTATCTCTAGCAGCAGGGGAGCTGTTTTTT. It translates to CASSLSLAAGELFF.

This chain links TRBV5-1 with TRBJ2-7; TRBD1 aligns across 9 bases. Germline loops: CDR1 SGHRS, CDR2 YFSETQ. V trimming: 0 bases; J trimming: 6 bases; junction bases outside the gene matches: 4. The CDR3 length is 14 residues. Written as DNA, the CDR3 is TGCGCCAGCAGCTTGGGGACAGGGGAATTCGAGCAGTACTTC. This translates into CASSLGTGEFEQYF.

The chain carries TRBV20-1 and TRBJ2-5; D is perhaps TRBD1 (6 bases). The CDR3 totals 12 residues. V gave up 4 bases and J gave up 4 bases, with 10 bases separating them. Per germline, CDR1 DFQATT and CDR2 SNEGSKA (reference sequence). The CDR3 protein is CSAKAGVETQYF. In DNA form, the CDR3 reads TGCAGTGCTAAGGCAGGGGTAGAGACCCAGTACTTC.

This clonotype was found a few times. This sequence joins TRBV11-2 and TRBJ2-7, with 8 bases identical to TRBD2. There are 15 residues in the CDR3. Per the germline V gene, CDR1 is SGHAT and CDR2 is FQNNGV. Trimming at V came to 0 bases and at J to 3 bases, leaving 4 bases not matched to a gene. In DNA form, the CDR3 reads TGTGCCAGCAGCTTAGAGGGCGGGGGGTACTACGAGCAGTACTTC. Protein product: CASSLEGGGYYEQYF.

V usage is TRBV20-1 and J usage is TRBJ2-7; 8 nucleotides align to TRBD1. The CDR3 runs 12 residues. V gave up 6 bases and J gave up 5 bases; unmatched junction bases: 6. In germline, CDR1 is DFQATT, CDR2 SNEGSKA (reference sequence). In DNA form, the CDR3 reads TGCAGTGCCCGGACAGGGTTCAACGAGCAGTACTTC. Encoded protein: CSARTGFNEQYF.

This clonotype was counted a few times. CDR3 DNA sequence: TGTGCCACCAGCAGGGGACTAGGAAGCTCCTACAATGAGCAGTTCTTC. It is translated as CATSRGLGSSYNEQFF. The chain is built from TRBV15 and TRBJ2-1, with 8 bases that match TRBD2. Germline V gene data show CDR1 as LNHNV and CDR2 as YYDKDF (reference sequence). The CDR3 has 16 amino acids. V lost 3 bases, J lost 0 bases, and 4 bases stayed unmatched.

The rearrangement uses TRBV6-1 and TRBJ1-4; D remains ambiguous. V was cut by 10 bases and J by 6 bases, with 15 bases left in between. The germline CDR1 and CDR2 sequences are MNHNS and SASEGT. This CDR3 region has 13 residues. The CDR3 nucleotides read TGTGCCACAAAAAGAGGGTCGGATGAAAAACTGTTTTTT. It specifies CATKRGSDEKLFF.

The J gene is TRBJ2-5, the V gene TRBV5-5, with TRBD1 matching over 8 bases. V was clipped by 5 bases and J by 2 bases; unmatched bases: 5. This CDR3 has 14 residues. Germline CDR1 and CDR2: SGHKS and YYEKEE (reference sequence). CDR3 in amino acids: CASRDRVVQETQYF. In DNA form, the CDR3 reads TGTGCCAGCAGGGACAGGGTAGTTCAAGAGACCCAGTACTTC.

This clonotype was picked up a small number of times. The chain carries TRBV28 and TRBJ2-5; 9 bases agree with TRBD1. This CDR3 has 15 residues. The V gene end was trimmed by 1 base and the J gene end by 7 bases; junction bases not matched to a gene: 7. Germline values: CDR1 MDHEN, CDR2 SYDVKM. CDR3 in amino acids: CASSLSGQGKGTQYF. In DNA, the CDR3 is TGTGCCAGCAGTTTATCGGGACAGGGAAAGGGGACCCAGTACTTC. Based on the CDR3 plus reference TRBV28 and TRBJ2-5, the full variable domain is DVKVTQSSRYLVKRTGEKVFLECVQDMDHENMFWYRQDPGLGLRLIYFSYDVKMKEKGDIPEGYSVSREKKERFSLILESASTNQTSMYLCASSLSGQGKGTQYFGPGTRLLVL.

V gene TRBV28 combines with J gene TRBJ2-7; TRBD1 matches 9 bases. Germline V lookup: CDR1 MDHEN, CDR2 SYDVKM. Trimming took 10 bases from V and 4 from J; bases not matched to a gene: 8. This CDR3 contains 13 residues. CDR3 in amino acids: CATTQGTGYEQYF. In nucleotides, the CDR3 is TGTGCCACCACCCAAGGGACAGGGTACGAGCAGTACTTC. The full variable domain, rest sourced from reference TRBV28 and TRBJ2-7, is DVKVTQSSRYLVKRTGEKVFLECVQDMDHENMFWYRQDPGLGLRLIYFSYDVKMKEKGDIPEGYSVSREKKERFSLILESASTNQTSMYLCATTQGTGYEQYFGPGTRLTVT.

This clonotype was counted a few times. The rearrangement uses TRBV30 and TRBJ1-1, with TRBD1 matching over 8 bases. This CDR3 has 13 amino acids. The germline gives CDR1 GTSNPN, CDR2 SVGIG (reference sequence). The J segment lost 2 bases and the V segment lost 3 bases, leaving 2 bases of the junction unmatched. CDR3 loop: CAWRTGANTEAFF. The CDR3, as DNA: TGTGCCTGGAGGACAGGGGCAAACACTGAAGCTTTCTTT. The variable domain in full, completed from reference TRBV30 and TRBJ1-1, reads SQTIHQWPATLVQPVGSPLSLECTVEGTSNPNLYWYRQAAGRGLQLLFYSVGIGQISSEVPQNLSASRPQDRQFILSSKKLLLSDSGFYLCAWRTGANTEAFFGQGTRLTVV.

This sequence joins TRBV6-5 and TRBJ2-3; D may be TRBD2 (6 bases). The CDR3 loop spans 12 amino acids. V was trimmed by 10 bases and J by 2 bases, leaving 10 bases between them. CDR1 MNHEY and CDR2 SVGAGI come from the germline V gene. The CDR3 spells CATGGSTDTQYF. The CDR3 region has the DNA TGTGCCACCGGGGGTTCCACAGATACGCAGTATTTT.

The chain is built from TRBV7-2 and TRBJ2-6, with unresolved D. CDR3 length: 14 residues. CDR1 SGHTA and CDR2 FQGNSA come from the germline V gene. The V gene lost 3 bases and the J gene lost 7 bases, with 10 bases spanning the gap. The CDR3 nucleotides read TGTGCCAGCAGCTTGGGGATTGGAGCCAACGTCCTGACTTTC. As protein: CASSLGIGANVLTF.

The rearrangement uses TRBV3-1 and TRBJ2-1; D may be TRBD2 (6 bases). Germline CDR1 and CDR2: LGHDT and YNNKEL (reference sequence). This CDR3 is built from 16 residues. The germline V and J ends were trimmed by 4 bases and 7 bases, with 20 bases remaining between them. CDR3 residues: CASSLTGGNRGNEQFF. For the CDR3, the DNA is TGTGCCAGCAGCCTGACCGGAGGGAATCGGGGAAATGAGCAGTTCTTC.

This chain joins TRBV6-1 and TRBJ2-7, with a possible D match to TRBD1 (6 bases). The CDR3 sequence is 14 residues long. Looked up from germline, CDR1 is MNHNS and CDR2 is SASEGT. V dropped 6 bases and J dropped 3 bases, with 15 bases sitting between them. The CDR3 DNA sequence: TGTGCCAGCAGGCGCAAAACAGGGTTCTACGAGCAGTACTTC. Amino acid sequence: CASRRKTGFYEQYF.

This clonotype turned up a few times. The chain is built from TRBV20-1 and TRBJ2-7; 9 bases are shared with TRBD1. The germline V gene encodes CDR1 DFQATT and CDR2 SNEGSKA (reference sequence). CDR3 length: 14 amino acids. Trimming at V came to 5 bases and at J to 4 bases, leaving 9 bases not matched to a gene. DNA of the CDR3: TGCAGTGCTGGACAGGGGAGGGGGCTATACGAGCAGTACTTC. Encoded protein: CSAGQGRGLYEQYF.